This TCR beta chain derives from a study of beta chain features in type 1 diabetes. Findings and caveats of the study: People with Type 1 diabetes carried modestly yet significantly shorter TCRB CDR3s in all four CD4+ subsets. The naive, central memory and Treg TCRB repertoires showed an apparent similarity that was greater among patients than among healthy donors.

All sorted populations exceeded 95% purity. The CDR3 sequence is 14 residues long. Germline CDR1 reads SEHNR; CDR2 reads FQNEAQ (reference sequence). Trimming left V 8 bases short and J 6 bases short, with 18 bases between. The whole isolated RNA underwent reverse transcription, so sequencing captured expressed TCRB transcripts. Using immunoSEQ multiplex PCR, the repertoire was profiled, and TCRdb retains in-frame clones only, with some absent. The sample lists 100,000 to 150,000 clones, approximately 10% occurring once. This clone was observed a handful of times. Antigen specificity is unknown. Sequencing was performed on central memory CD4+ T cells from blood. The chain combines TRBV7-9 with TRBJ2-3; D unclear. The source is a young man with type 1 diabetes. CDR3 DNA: TGTGCCAGCCACGATGGAGCCCTGGCGGATACGCAGTATTTT. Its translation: CASHDGALADTQYF.